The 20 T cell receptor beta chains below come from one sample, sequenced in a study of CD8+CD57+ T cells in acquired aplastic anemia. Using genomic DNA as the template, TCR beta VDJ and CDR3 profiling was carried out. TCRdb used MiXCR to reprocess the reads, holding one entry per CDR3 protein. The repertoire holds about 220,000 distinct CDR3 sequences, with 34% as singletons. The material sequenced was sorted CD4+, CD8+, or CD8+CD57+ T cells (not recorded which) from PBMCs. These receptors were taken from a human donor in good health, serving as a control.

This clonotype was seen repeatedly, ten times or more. In DNA, the CDR3 is TGCAGTGCTAGAGGGACAGTCGGCCCGGACTACACCTTC. Encoded protein: CSARGTVGPDYTF. The chain carries TRBV20-1 and TRBJ1-2; tentative D call: TRBD1 (6 bases). Per the germline V gene, CDR1 is DFQATT and CDR2 is SNEGSKA (reference sequence). The CDR3 has 13 amino acids. Trimming removed 1 base at V and 10 bases at J, with 16 bases between.

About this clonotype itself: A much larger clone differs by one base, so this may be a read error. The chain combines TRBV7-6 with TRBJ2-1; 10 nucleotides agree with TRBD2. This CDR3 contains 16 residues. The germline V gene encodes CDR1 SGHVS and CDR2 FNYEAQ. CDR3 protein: CASSLGGTSVYSEQFF. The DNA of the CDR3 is TGTGCCAGCAGCTTAGGAGGGACTAGCGTATACAGTGAGCAGTTCTTC.

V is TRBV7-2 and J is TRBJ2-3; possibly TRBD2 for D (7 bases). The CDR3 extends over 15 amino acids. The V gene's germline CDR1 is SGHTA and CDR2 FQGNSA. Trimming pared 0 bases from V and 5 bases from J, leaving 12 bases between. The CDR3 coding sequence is TGTGCCAGCAGCTTAGCGGGGGGGCGGATAGATACGCAGTATTTT. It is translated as CASSLAGGRIDTQYF. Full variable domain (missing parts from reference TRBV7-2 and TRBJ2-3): GAGVSQSPSNKVTEKGKDVELRCDPISGHTALYWYRQSLGQGLEFLIYFQGNSAPDKSGLPSDRFSAERTGGSVSTLTIQRTQQEDSAVYLCASSLAGGRIDTQYFGPGTRLTVL.

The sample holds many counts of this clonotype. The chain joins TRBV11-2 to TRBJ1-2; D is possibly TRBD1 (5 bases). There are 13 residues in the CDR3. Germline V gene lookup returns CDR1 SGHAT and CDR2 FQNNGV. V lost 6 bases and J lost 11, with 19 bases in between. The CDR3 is CASRNSGQSGYTF. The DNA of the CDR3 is TGTGCCAGCAGAAATTCGGGGCAGAGCGGTTACACCTTC.

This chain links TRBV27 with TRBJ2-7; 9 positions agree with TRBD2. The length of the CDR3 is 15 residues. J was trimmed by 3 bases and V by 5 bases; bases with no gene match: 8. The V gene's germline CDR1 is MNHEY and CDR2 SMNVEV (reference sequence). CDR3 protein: CASSVVAGGNYEQYF. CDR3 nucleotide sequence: TGTGCCAGCAGTGTGGTGGCGGGGGGGAACTACGAGCAGTACTTC.

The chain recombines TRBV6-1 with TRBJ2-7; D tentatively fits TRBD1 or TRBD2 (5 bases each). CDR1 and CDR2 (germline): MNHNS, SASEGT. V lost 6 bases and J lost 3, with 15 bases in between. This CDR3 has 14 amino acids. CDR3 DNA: TGTGCCAGCAGCACCTGGTTGGGGGACTACGAGCAGTACTTC. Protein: CASSTWLGDYEQYF.

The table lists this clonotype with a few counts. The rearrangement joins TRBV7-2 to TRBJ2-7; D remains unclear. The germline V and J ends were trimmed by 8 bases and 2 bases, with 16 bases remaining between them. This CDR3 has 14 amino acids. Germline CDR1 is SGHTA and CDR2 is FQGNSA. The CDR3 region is CASSPPNPTYEQYF. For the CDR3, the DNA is TGTGCCAGCTCACCACCCAACCCCACCTACGAGCAGTACTTC.

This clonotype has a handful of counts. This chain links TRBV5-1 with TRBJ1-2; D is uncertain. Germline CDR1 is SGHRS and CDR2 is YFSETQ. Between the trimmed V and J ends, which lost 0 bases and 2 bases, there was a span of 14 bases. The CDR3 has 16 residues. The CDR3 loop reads CASSLDPLPSNYGYTF. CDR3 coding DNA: TGCGCCAGCAGCTTGGATCCTCTTCCCTCGAACTATGGCTACACCTTC.

The chain's CDR3 is CASFGQAYGYTF. The CDR3 nucleotides read TGTGCCAGCTTTGGACAGGCCTATGGCTACACCTTC. This sequence joins TRBV18 and TRBJ1-2; TRBD1 matches 7 bases. This CDR3 is built from 12 residues. J gave up 4 bases and V 7 bases, and 3 bases lay outside the gene matches. Germline V gene data show CDR1 as KGHSH and CDR2 as LQKENI.

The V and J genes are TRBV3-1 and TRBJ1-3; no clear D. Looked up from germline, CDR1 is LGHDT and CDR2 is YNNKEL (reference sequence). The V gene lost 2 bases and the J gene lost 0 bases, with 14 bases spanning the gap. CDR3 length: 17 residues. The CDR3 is CASSQTPDGSSGNTIYF. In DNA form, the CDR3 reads TGTGCCAGCAGCCAAACCCCCGACGGCAGCTCTGGAAACACCATATATTTT.

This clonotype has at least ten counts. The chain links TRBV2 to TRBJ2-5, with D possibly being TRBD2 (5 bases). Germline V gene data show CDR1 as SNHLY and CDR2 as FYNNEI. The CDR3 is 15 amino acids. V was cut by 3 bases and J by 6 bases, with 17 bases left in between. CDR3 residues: CASSESSSTGKTQYF. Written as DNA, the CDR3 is TGTGCCAGCAGTGAGTCTAGCTCGACCGGGAAGACCCAGTACTTC.

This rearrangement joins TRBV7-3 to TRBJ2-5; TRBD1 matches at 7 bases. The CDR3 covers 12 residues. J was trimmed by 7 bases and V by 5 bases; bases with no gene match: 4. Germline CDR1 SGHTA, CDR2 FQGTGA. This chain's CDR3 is CASSLPGGTQYF. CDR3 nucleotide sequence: TGTGCCAGCAGCCTACCAGGGGGGACCCAGTACTTC.

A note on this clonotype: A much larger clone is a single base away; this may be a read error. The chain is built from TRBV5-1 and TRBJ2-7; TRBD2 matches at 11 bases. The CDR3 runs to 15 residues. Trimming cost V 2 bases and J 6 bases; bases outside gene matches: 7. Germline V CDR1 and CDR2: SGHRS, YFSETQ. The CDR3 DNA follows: TGCGCCAGCAGCTTAGGAGGTAGCGGGAGGGGCGAGCAGTACTTC. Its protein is CASSLGGSGRGEQYF. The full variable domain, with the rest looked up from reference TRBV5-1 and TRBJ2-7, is KAGVTQTPRYLIKTRGQQVTLSCSPISGHRSVSWYQQTPGQGLQFLFEYFSETQRNKGNFPGRFSGRQFSNSRSEMNVSTLELGDSALYLCASSLGGSGRGEQYFGPGTRLTVT.

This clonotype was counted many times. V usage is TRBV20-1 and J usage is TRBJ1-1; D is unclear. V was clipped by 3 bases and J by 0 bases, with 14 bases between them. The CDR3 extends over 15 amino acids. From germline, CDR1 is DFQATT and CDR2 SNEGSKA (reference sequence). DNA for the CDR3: TGCAGTGCTAGGATTCCTATCCGGGTGAACACTGAAGCTTTCTTT. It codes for CSARIPIRVNTEAFF.

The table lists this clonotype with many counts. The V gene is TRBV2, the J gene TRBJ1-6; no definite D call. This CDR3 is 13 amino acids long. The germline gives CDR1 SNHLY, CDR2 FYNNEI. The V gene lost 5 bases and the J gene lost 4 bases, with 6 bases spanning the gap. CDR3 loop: CASSSVYNSPLHF. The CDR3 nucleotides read TGTGCCAGCAGTTCAGTATATAATTCACCCCTCCACTTT.

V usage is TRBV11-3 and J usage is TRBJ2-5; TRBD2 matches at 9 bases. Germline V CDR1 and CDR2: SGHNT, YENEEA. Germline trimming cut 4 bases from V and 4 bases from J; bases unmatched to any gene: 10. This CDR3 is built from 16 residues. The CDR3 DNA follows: TGTGCCAGCAGCTCGAGACTAGCGGAGATGGGAGAGACCCAGTACTTC. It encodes CASSSRLAEMGETQYF. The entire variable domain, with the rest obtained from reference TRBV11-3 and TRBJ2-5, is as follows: EAGVVQSPRYKIIEKKQPVAFWCNPISGHNTLYWYLQNLGQGPELLIRYENEEAVDDSQLPKDRFSAERLKGVDSTLKIQPAELGDSAVYLCASSSRLAEMGETQYFGPGTRLLVL.

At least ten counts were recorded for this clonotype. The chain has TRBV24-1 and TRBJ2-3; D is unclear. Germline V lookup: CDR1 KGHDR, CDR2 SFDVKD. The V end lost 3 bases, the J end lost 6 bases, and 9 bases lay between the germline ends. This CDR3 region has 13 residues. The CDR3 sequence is CATSDPPGDTQYF. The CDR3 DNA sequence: TGTGCCACCAGTGATCCCCCCGGGGATACGCAGTATTTT.

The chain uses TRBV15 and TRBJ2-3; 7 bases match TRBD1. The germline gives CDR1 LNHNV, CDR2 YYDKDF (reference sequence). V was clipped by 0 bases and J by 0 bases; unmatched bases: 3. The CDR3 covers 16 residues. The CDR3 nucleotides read TGTGCCACCAGCAGAGATGGACAGGTCAGCACAGATACGCAGTATTTT. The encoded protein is CATSRDGQVSTDTQYF.

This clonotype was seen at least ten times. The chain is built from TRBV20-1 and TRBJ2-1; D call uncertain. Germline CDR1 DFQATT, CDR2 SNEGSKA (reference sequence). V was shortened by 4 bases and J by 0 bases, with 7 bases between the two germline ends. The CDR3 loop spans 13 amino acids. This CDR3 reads CSATRSSYNEQFF. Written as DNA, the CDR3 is TGCAGTGCTACGCGGAGCTCCTACAATGAGCAGTTCTTC.

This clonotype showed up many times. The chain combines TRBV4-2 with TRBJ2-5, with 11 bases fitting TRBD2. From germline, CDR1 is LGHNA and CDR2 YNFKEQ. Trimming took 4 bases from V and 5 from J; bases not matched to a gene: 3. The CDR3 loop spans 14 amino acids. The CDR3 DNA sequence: TGTGCCAGCAGCCTGGGGACTAGCGGCGAGACCCAGTACTTC. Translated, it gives CASSLGTSGETQYF.